The 8 T cell receptor beta chains listed next were all sequenced from one sample in a study of identical twins. TCRdb reprocessed the 5' RACE reads via MiXCR and lists one record per CDR3 protein. The data hold just under 550,000 distinct CDR3 sequences, with 15% observed a single time. These data were also reused for a study on yellow fever vaccine responses in identical twins.

Material: CD4+ T cells sorted from blood. These receptors were taken from a woman aged 18-29 years in good health.

The chain joins TRBV2 to TRBJ2-2; 7 nucleotides agree with TRBD1. The CDR3 extends over 14 amino acids. Per germline, CDR1 SNHLY and CDR2 FYNNEI. V lost 5 bases and J lost 7; bases outside the gene matches: 7. CDR3: CASSSIRGRGELFF. In DNA form, the CDR3 reads TGTGCCAGCAGTTCTATAAGGGGGCGCGGGGAGCTGTTTTTT.

This clonotype has just a few counts. The V gene is TRBV11-2, the J gene TRBJ2-5; unclear D gene. Germline assignment: CDR1 SGHAT and CDR2 FQNNGV. The CDR3 has 16 amino acids. The germline V and J ends were trimmed by 3 bases and 5 bases, with 19 bases remaining between them. CDR3 protein: CASSFESSSVRETQYF. The DNA of the CDR3 is TGTGCCAGCAGCTTCGAGTCGTCTAGTGTTCGGGAGACCCAGTACTTC.

The chain links TRBV20-1 to TRBJ1-1; no reliable D call. Per the germline V gene, CDR1 is DFQATT and CDR2 is SNEGSKA (reference sequence). This CDR3 is 14 amino acids long. Trimming took 3 bases from V and 1 from J, leaving 12 bases between them. The CDR3 is CSASRVGRNTEAFF. CDR3 sequence (DNA): TGCAGTGCTAGTAGGGTCGGGAGGAACACTGAAGCTTTCTTT.

This clonotype showed up just a few times. This chain connects TRBV18 to TRBJ2-5, with TRBD2 identical over 11 bases. CDR1 is KGHSH and CDR2 is LQKENI in the germline V gene. This CDR3 region has 17 residues. Trimming removed 6 bases from V and 5 bases from J; junction bases left unmatched: 14. CDR3 residues: CASSRRAKTSGNETQYF. Here the CDR3 DNA reads TGTGCCAGCTCCCGACGAGCTAAGACTAGCGGGAACGAGACCCAGTACTTC.

V usage is TRBV28 and J usage is TRBJ2-7; 9 bases line up with TRBD1. With 4 bases clipped from V and 0 bases from J, the junction kept 4 bases outside the gene matches. Germline CDR1 reads MDHEN; CDR2 reads SYDVKM. CDR3 size: 15 residues. This CDR3 is CASSSGQGYSYEQYV. The CDR3 coding sequence is TGTGCCAGCAGTTCGGGACAGGGTTACTCCTACGAGCAGTACGTC.

The chain employs TRBV11-2 and TRBJ2-3; D unclear. The CDR3 consists of 12 residues. Trimming removed 0 bases at V and 4 bases at J, with 2 bases between. From germline, CDR1 is SGHAT and CDR2 FQNNGV. The DNA of the CDR3 is TGTGCCAGCAGCTTAGAATCAGATACGCAGTATTTT. Translating it yields CASSLESDTQYF.

This clonotype has a handful of counts. This chain joins TRBV6-1 and TRBJ2-7; 7 nucleotides match TRBD2. The germline CDR1 and CDR2 sequences are MNHNS and SASEGT. The CDR3 has 17 amino acids. V was pared by 8 bases and J by 2 bases, with 18 bases of the junction left unmatched. This CDR3 reads CASFPIPQPSGAYEQYF. The CDR3 DNA reads as TGTGCCAGCTTTCCCATACCCCAGCCTAGCGGAGCCTACGAGCAGTACTTC.

The chain is built from TRBV10-2 and TRBJ2-1; D is unclear. Trimming removed 3 bases from V and 4 bases from J, with 10 bases in between. The length of the CDR3 is 14 residues. Germline loops: CDR1 WSHSY, CDR2 SAAADI. The chain's CDR3 is CASSDWTLYNEQFF. CDR3 nucleotides: TGCGCCAGCAGTGATTGGACCCTTTACAATGAGCAGTTCTTC.